The source of this TCR beta chain is a study of shared clonotypes between healthy human individuals. Naivety among CD8 cells was defined by CD45RO negativity and positive CCR7 selection, thereby excluding terminally differentiated effector memory CD45RA+ cells. Deep-level running was used for the assay. Repertoires were generated with immunoSEQ multiplex PCR, while TCRdb's copy carries only in-frame clones and drops some. The sample consists of around 2.1 million clones, 85% to 95% of them appearing once. This CDR3 has 15 amino acids. CDR1 MGHRA and CDR2 YSYEKL come from the germline V gene. The V and J ends lost 0 bases and 6 bases respectively, with 15 bases between them.

This TCR derives from a man younger than 35 in good health. Some clones in this sample may be carry-over from other donors' samples. Sequencing input: naive CD8+ T cells from PBMCs. The V call is TRBV4-1, the J call TRBJ2-7; D is possibly TRBD1 (6 bases). The DNA of the CDR3 is TGCGCCAGCAGCCAAGATAGGGTAGACAGGTCCGAGCAGTACTTC. Amino acid sequence: CASSQDRVDRSEQYF.